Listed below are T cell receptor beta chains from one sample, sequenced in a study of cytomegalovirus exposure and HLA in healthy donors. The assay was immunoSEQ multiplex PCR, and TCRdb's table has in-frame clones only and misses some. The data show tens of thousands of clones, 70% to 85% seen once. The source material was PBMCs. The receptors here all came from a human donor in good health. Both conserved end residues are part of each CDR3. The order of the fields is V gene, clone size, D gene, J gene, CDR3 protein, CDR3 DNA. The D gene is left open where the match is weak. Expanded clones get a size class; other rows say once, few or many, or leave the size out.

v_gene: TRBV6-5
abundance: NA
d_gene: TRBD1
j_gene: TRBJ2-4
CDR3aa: CASSYRGTGTKNIQYF
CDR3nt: TGTGCCAGCAGTTACCGAGGGACAGGGACCAAAAACATTCAGTACTTC

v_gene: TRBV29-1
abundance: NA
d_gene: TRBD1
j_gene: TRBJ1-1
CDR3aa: CSVATGMNTEAFF
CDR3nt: TGCAGCGTGGCGACAGGGATGAACACTGAAGCTTTCTTT

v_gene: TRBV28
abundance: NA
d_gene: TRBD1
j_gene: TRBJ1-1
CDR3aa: CAGSSTGGWTEAFF
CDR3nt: TGTGCCGGCAGTTCCACAGGGGGCTGGACTGAAGCTTTCTTT

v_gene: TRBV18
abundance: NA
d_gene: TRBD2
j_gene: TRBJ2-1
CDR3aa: CASSPLVAGVSYNEQFF
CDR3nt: TGTGCCAGCTCACCACTAGTGGCGGGGGTCTCCTACAATGAGCAGTTCTTC

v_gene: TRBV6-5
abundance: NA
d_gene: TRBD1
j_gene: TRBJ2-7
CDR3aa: CASQGAEGTYEQYF
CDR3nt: TGTGCCAGTCAGGGGGCTGAGGGGACCTACGAGCAGTACTTC

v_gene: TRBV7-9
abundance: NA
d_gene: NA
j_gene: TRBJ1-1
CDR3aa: CASSFRGLDTEAFF
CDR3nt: TGTGCCAGCAGCTTCCGGGGGTTGGACACTGAAGCTTTCTTT

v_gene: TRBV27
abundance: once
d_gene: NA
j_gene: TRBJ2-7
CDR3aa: CASSLARRAFYEQYF
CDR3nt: TGTGCCAGCAGTTTAGCAAGGCGGGCTTTCTACGAGCAGTACTTC

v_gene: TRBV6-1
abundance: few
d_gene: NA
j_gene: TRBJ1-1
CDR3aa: CASTGKRLAFF
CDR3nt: TGTGCCAGCACAGGGAAGAGATTGGCTTTCTTT

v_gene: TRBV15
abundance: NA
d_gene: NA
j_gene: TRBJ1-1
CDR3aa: CATSPYGKDYTEAFF
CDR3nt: TGTGCCACCAGCCCCTACGGGAAGGATTACACTGAAGCTTTCTTT

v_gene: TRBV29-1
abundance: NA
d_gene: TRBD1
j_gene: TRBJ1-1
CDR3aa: CSAGTANTEAFF
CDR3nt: TGCAGCGCCGGGACAGCGAACACTGAAGCTTTCTTT

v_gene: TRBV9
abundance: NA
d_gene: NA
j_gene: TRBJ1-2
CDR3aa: CASSPRSQGPIYGYTF
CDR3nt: TGTGCCAGCAGCCCACGTTCTCAGGGGCCAATCTATGGCTACACCTTC

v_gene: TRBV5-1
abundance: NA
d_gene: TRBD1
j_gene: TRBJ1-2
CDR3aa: CASSLPGQGFGYTF
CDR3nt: TGCGCCAGCAGCTTACCGGGACAGGGGTTTGGCTACACCTTC

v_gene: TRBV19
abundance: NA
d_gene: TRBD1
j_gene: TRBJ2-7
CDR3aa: CASSSQQGAYEQYF
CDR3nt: TGTGCCAGTAGTAGCCAACAGGGGGCCTACGAGCAGTACTTC

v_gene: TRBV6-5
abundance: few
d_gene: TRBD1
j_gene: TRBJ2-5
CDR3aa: CASSQGQRDQYF
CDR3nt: TGTGCCAGCAGTCAGGGACAGCGAGACCAGTACTTC

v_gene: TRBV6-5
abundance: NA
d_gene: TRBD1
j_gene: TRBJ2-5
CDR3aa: CASSYPTGSRETQYF
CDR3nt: TGTGCCAGCAGTTACCCGACAGGGAGTCGGGAGACCCAGTACTTC

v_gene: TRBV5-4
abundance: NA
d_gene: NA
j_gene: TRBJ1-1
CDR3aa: CASRPGTPFDTEAFF
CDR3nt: TGTGCCAGCAGACCCGGGACACCTTTCGACACTGAAGCTTTCTTT

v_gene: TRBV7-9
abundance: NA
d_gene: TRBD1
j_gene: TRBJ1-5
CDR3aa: CASSLQGNQPQHF
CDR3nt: TGTGCCAGCAGCCTACAGGGGAATCAGCCCCAGCATTTT

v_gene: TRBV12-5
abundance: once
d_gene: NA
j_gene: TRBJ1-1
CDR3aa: CASGLEGGGIEAFF
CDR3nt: TGTGCTAGTGGTTTGGAGGGTGGGGGGATTGAAGCTTTCTTT

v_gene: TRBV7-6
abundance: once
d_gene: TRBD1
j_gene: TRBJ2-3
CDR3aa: CASSERTGGYTDTQYF
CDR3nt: TGTGCCAGCAGCGAGCGGACAGGGGGATACACAGATACGCAGTATTTT

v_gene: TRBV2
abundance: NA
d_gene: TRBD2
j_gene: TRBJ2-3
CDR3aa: CASSMAGLVSTDTQYF
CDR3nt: TGTGCCAGCAGTATGGCCGGACTAGTGAGCACAGATACGCAGTATTTT

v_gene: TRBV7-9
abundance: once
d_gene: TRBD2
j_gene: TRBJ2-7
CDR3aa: CASSGPGLAGRLGYEQYF
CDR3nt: TGTGCCAGCAGCGGACCGGGACTAGCGGGACGGCTAGGCTACGAGCAGTACTTC

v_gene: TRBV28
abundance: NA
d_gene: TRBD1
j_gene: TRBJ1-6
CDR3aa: CASTTVGQGAVAYNSPLHF
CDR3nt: TGTGCCAGCACCACAGTTGGGCAGGGGGCGGTTGCATATAATTCACCCCTCCACTTT

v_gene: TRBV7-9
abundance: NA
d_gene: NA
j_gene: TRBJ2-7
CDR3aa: CASSLGDISYEQYF
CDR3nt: TGTGCCAGCAGCTTAGGAGACATCTCCTACGAGCAGTACTTC

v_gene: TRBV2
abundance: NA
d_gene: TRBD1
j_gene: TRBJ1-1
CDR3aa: CASNQDRGKGEAFF
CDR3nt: TGTGCCAGCAATCAAGACAGGGGCAAAGGTGAAGCTTTCTTT

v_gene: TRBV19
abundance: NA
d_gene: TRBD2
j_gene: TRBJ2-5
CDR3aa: CASSIGLAGGQGAQYF
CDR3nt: TGTGCCAGTAGTATAGGACTAGCGGGGGGACAAGGGGCCCAGTACTTC

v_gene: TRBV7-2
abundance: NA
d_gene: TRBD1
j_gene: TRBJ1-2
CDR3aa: CASSLEGGTGVSYGYTF
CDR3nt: TGTGCCAGCAGCTTAGAGGGAGGGACAGGGGTGAGCTATGGCTACACCTTC

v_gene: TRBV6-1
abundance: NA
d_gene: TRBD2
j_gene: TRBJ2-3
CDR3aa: CASKTGTSGPDTQYF
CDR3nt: TGTGCCAGCAAAACCGGGACTAGCGGTCCAGATACGCAGTATTTT

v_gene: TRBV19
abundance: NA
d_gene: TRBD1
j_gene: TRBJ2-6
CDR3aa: CASSPTGVPNVLTF
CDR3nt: TGTGCCAGTAGTCCGACAGGGGTGCCCAACGTCCTGACTTTC

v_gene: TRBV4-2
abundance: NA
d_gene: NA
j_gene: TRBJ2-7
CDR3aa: CASSQGPVGDAYEQYF
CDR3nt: TGTGCCAGCAGCCAAGGCCCGGTGGGCGACGCCTACGAGCAGTACTTC

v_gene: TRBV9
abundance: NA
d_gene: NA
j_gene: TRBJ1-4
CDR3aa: CASSVGASLTNEKLFF
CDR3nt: TGTGCCAGCAGCGTAGGGGCAAGCCTAACTAATGAAAAACTGTTTTTT

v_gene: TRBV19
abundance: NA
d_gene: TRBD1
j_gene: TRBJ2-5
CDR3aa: CASSRGQHQETQYF
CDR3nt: TGTGCCAGTAGTAGGGGACAGCACCAAGAGACCCAGTACTTC

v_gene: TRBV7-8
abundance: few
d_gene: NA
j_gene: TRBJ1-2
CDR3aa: CASSLDSSYGYTF
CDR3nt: TGTGCCAGCAGCCTTGACAGCTCCTATGGCTACACCTTC

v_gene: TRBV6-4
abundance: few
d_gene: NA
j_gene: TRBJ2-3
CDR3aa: CASSASGSTDTQYF
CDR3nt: TGTGCCAGCAGTGCCAGCGGGAGCACAGATACGCAGTATTTT

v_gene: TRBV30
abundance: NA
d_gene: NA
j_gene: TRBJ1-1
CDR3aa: CAWSVREEAFF
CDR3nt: TGTGCCTGGAGTGTAAGAGAAGAAGCTTTCTTT

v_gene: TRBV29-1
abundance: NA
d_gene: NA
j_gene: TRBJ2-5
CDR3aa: CSRASRLPQETQYF
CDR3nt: TGCAGCAGGGCGTCGCGACTACCACAAGAGACCCAGTACTTC

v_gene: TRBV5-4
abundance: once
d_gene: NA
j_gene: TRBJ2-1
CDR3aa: CASSRTSGNEQFF
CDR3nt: TGTGCCAGCAGCCGCACTAGTGGCAATGAGCAGTTCTTC

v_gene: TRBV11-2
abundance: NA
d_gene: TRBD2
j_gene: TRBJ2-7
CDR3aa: CASSRAGGLYEQYF
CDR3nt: TGTGCCAGCAGCCGAGCGGGAGGCCTATACGAGCAGTACTTC

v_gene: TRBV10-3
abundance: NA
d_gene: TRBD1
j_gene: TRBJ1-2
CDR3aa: CAIRGGGQEWAGYTF
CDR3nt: TGTGCCATCAGGGGCGGGGGACAGGAATGGGCTGGCTACACCTTC

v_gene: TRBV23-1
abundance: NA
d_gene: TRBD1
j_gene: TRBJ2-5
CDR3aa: CASWEPGQGLQPSLEQYF
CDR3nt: TGCGCCAGCTGGGAACCGGGACAGGGACTCCAACCTTCACTAGAGCAGTACTTC

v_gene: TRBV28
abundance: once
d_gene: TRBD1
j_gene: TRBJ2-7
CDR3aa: CASIQQGPYEQYF
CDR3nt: TGTGCCAGCATCCAACAGGGGCCCTACGAGCAGTACTTC

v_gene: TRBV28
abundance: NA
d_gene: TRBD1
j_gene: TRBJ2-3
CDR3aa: CASTTGTGITDTQYF
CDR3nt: TGTGCCAGCACAACCGGGACAGGGATCACAGATACGCAGTATTTT